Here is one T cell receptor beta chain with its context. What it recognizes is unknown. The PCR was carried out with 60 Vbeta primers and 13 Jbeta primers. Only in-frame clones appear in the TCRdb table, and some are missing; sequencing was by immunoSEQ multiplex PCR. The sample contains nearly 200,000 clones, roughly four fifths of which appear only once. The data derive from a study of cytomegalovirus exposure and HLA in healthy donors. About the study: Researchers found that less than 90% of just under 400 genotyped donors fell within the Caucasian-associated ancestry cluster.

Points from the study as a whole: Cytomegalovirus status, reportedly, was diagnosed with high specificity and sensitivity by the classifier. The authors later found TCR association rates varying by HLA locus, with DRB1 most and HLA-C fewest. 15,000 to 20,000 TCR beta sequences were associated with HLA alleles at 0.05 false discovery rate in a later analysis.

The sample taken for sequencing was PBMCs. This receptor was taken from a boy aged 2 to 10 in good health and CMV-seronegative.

CDR3 nucleotide sequence: TGTGCCAGCAGCCAGACCGGGGGGGGTAGCTATGGCTACACCTTC. Translated: CASSQTGGGSYGYTF. The chain links TRBV9 to TRBJ1-2, with a tentative D call TRBD1 (5 bases). The CDR3 runs to 15 residues. Germline V gives CDR1 SGDLS, CDR2 YYNGEE. With 4 bases removed from V and 4 bases from J, the gap between germline ends came to 17 bases.